These 8 T cell receptor beta chains originate from one sample sequenced in a study of cytomegalovirus exposure and HLA in healthy donors. PCR used 60 Vbeta primers and 13 Jbeta primers. Sequencing used immunoSEQ multiplex PCR; TCRdb keeps in-frame clones, though not all of them. The sample yields some 150,000 clones, 77% seen once. Input material: PBMCs. These receptors were obtained from a female donor in good health and CMV-seronegative.

This clone has only a few counts. The rearrangement joins TRBV2 to TRBJ2-1; the match to TRBD2 covers 10 bases. V lost 7 bases, J lost 10 bases, and 10 bases stayed unmatched. CDR1 SNHLY and CDR2 FYNNEI come from the germline V gene. This CDR3 is built from 14 residues. The CDR3 DNA is TGTGCCAGCACTCTAGCGGGAGCTTCGGGAGAGCAGTTCTTC. It yields the protein CASTLAGASGEQFF.

This clone was observed once. The chain couples TRBV11-2 to TRBJ2-7; D is uncertain. The germline CDR1 and CDR2 sequences are SGHAT and FQNNGV. Trimming pared 0 bases from V and 0 bases from J, leaving 9 bases between. This CDR3 has 15 amino acids. The CDR3 coding sequence is TGTGCCAGCAGCTTAGATTTATCTAGCTCCTACGAGCAGTACTTC. Translating gives CASSLDLSSSYEQYF.

This sequence joins TRBV19 and TRBJ2-7; 8 nucleotides match TRBD1. V gave up 3 bases and J gave up 5 bases; unmatched junction bases: 9. The CDR3 totals 15 residues. Germline V gives CDR1 LNHDA, CDR2 SQIVND (reference sequence). The CDR3 loop is CASSISPDRADEQYF. Here the CDR3 DNA reads TGTGCCAGTAGTATCTCCCCGGACAGGGCCGACGAGCAGTACTTC. The full variable domain, in which reference TRBV19 and TRBJ2-7 provide the parts outside the CDR3, is DGGITQSPKYLFRKEGQNVTLSCEQNLNHDAMYWYRQDPGQGLRLIYYSQIVNDFQKGDIAEGYSVSREKKESFPLTVTSAQKNPTAFYLCASSISPDRADEQYFGPGTRLTVT.

This rearrangement joins TRBV28 to TRBJ2-3; a weak D match, TRBD1 (6 bases). The CDR3 sequence is 17 residues long. The V and J ends lost 5 bases and 0 bases respectively, with 18 bases between them. CDR1 and CDR2 (germline): MDHEN, SYDVKM. The chain's CDR3 is CASSKRTDLTSTDTQYF. CDR3 nucleotides: TGTGCCAGCAGTAAACGGACAGACCTTACTAGCACAGATACGCAGTATTTT. Together with reference TRBV28 and TRBJ2-3, the CDR3 gives the full variable domain: DVKVTQSSRYLVKRTGEKVFLECVQDMDHENMFWYRQDPGLGLRLIYFSYDVKMKEKGDIPEGYSVSREKKERFSLILESASTNQTSMYLCASSKRTDLTSTDTQYFGPGTRLTVL.

The chain links TRBV7-2 to TRBJ2-7, with TRBD2 matching 8 bases. The germline V gene has CDR1 SGHTA and CDR2 FQGNSA. CDR3 length: 15 residues. V was clipped by 2 bases and J by 2 bases; unmatched bases: 5. The CDR3 DNA follows: TGTGCCAGCAGCTTAAGTCTTAGCGGGACCTACGAGCAGTACTTC. Its translation: CASSLSLSGTYEQYF.

J is TRBJ1-2 and V is TRBV6-1; D is undetermined. Between the trimmed V and J ends, which lost 7 bases and 6 bases, there was a span of 18 bases. The CDR3 has 14 amino acids. CDR1 is MNHNS and CDR2 is SASEGT in the germline V gene. The CDR3 DNA is TGTGCCAGCACTCAATCGGCGGGGTACGATGGCTACACCTTC. This gives the protein CASTQSAGYDGYTF.

The chain employs TRBV10-3 and TRBJ1-5; the D is unclear. The V end lost 2 bases, the J end lost 0 bases, and 11 bases lay between the germline ends. Germline CDR1 reads ENHRY; CDR2 reads SYGVKD. The CDR3 totals 16 residues. For the CDR3, the DNA is TGTGCCATCAGTGAGGAGTTCGGGGATAGCAATCAGCCCCAGCATTTT. Translated: CAISEEFGDSNQPQHF.

This rearrangement joins TRBV13 to TRBJ2-2; no reliable D call. CDR3 length: 14 amino acids. CDR1 PRHDT and CDR2 FYEKMQ come from the germline V gene (reference sequence). V was trimmed by 0 bases and J by 1 base, leaving 3 bases between them. CDR3 sequence reads: CASSLGRNTGELFF. CDR3 sequence (DNA): TGTGCCAGCAGCTTAGGCAGGAACACCGGGGAGCTGTTTTTT.